This TCR beta chain was documented in a study of human T cells and chemical hapten exposure. TCRdb redid the calling of the RACE reads with MiXCR, one entry per CDR3 protein. The profile shows some 250,000 distinct CDR3 sequences, around 7% of them singletons. The trim removed 6 bases at V and 10 bases at J, leaving 11 bases unmatched. The CDR3 contains 12 residues. The germline V gene encodes CDR1 SQVTM and CDR2 ANQGSEA. Described time point: pre-sensitization, week 0. Stated treatment: therapeutic diphenylcyclopropenone sensitization with weekly scalp DPC. The sample was whole blood, taken in connection with sensitization to the hapten diphenylcyclopropenone (DPC). The TCR comes from a man between 18 and 29 years old with alopecia areata. Some clones in this sample may be carry-over from other donors' samples. The chain employs TRBV29-1 and TRBJ1-1, with 7 positions matching TRBD1. CDR3 region: CSVLGQEVRAFF. CDR3 DNA: TGCAGCGTCCTCGGACAGGAGGTGAGAGCTTTCTTT.